What follows are 3 T cell receptor beta chains derived from one specimen sequenced in a study of glioma-infiltrating T cells (dated by TCRdb to 2015 to 2016). TCRdb shows the sequencer as Illumina MiSeq. TCR alpha and beta CDR3 regions were amplified with the iRepertoire nested amplicon-rescue multiplex PCR (arm-PCR) platform from RNA. TCRdb handled the public reads itself, with Q25 trimming in fastp and clone calling in MiXCR, and kept productive beta chains. Rows are combined by CDR3 protein, so each entry shows the most common genes and DNA. In all, the sample holds about 140,000 distinct CDR3 sequences, and more than 35% of those were seen once. The ten largest clones take up over 15% of the sample. Sequenced input: glioma tissue, nonneoplastic brain tissue, or PBMCs (not recorded which). The receptors derive from a human donor with low-grade glioma or glioblastoma, undergoing nonglioma brain surgery, or in good health (not recorded which).

This clonotype has more than one count but fewer than ten. The gene calls are TRBV28 and TRBJ2-1, with D uncertain. Germline V CDR1 and CDR2: MDHEN, SYDVKM. This CDR3 contains 15 residues. Trimming removed 1 base at V and 1 base at J, with 8 bases between. Here the CDR3 DNA reads TGTGCCAGCAGTTTATTATGGAGTTCCTACAATGAGCAGTTCTTC. Encoded protein: CASSLLWSSYNEQFF. Full variable domain (outside the CDR3, taken from reference TRBV28 and TRBJ2-1): DVKVTQSSRYLVKRTGEKVFLECVQDMDHENMFWYRQDPGLGLRLIYFSYDVKMKEKGDIPEGYSVSREKKERFSLILESASTNQTSMYLCASSLLWSSYNEQFFGPGTRLTVL.

V and J are TRBV19 and TRBJ1-2, with D unresolved. Germline CDR1 is LNHDA and CDR2 is SQIVND (reference sequence). CDR3 length: 11 residues. Deletions cut 6 bases from V and 7 bases from J, with 9 bases between. The CDR3 DNA sequence: TGTGCCAGTAGAACCGCTGGTGGCTACACCTTC. Translated, it gives CASRTAGGYTF.

DNA of the CDR3: TGTGCCAGCAATTCGGGACTAGCGTTGCAAGAGACCCAGTACTTC. Translation: CASNSGLALQETQYF. The rearrangement uses TRBV2 and TRBJ2-5; 10 nucleotides match TRBD2. This CDR3 region has 15 residues. Germline V CDR1 and CDR2: SNHLY, FYNNEI. With V trimmed by 7 bases and J by 2 bases, 7 bases remained unmatched.